This record concerns one T cell receptor (beta chain) sequence. The V end lost 0 bases, the J end lost 1 base, and 4 bases lay between the germline ends. The CDR3 contains 13 residues. CDR1 and CDR2 (germline): SGDLS, YYNGEE. These data come from a study of blood T cell repertoires in COVID-19. Study details: Material from acute and convalescent COVID-19 was sourced from the United States, Italy and Spain. T cells, B-cell-depleted T cells, or PBMCs provided the cDNA or gDNA that served as material.

In the original workflow: Quantification of nucleated cells was approximated via reference gene primer amplification. TCRdb's table, derived via immunoSEQ multiplex PCR, lists solely in-frame clones and lacks some. That table is the source of V, J and clone size, and D and trimming were worked out from the DNA. Altogether fewer than 200,000 clones are present, approximately 80% being singletons, with the ten largest covering roughly 8.6%. Sequenced input: peripheral blood. This TCR came from a woman between 50 and 59 years old with active or convalescent COVID-19. This chain connects TRBV9 to TRBJ1-1; D call uncertain. The CDR3 loop is CASSVGRNTEAFF. CDR3 nucleotides: TGTGCCAGCAGCGTAGGCAGGAACACTGAAGCTTTCTTT.